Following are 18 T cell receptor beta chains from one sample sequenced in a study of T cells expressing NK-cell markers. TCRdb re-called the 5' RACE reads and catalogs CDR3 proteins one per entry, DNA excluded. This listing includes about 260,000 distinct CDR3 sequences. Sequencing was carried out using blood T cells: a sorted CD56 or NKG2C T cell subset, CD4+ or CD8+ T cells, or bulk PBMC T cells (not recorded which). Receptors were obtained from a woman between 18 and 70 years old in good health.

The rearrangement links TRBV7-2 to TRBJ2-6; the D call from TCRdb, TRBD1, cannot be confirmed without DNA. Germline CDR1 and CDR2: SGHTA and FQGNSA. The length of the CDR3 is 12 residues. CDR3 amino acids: CASSRDSHVLTF.

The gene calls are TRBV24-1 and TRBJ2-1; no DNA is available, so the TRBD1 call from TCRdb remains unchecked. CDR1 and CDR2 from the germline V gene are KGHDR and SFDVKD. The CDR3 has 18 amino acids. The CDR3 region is CATSGGTKPGQVYNEQFF.

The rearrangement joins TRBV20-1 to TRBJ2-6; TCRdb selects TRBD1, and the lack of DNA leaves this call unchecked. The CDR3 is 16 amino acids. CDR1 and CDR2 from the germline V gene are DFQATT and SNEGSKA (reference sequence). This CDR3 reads CSASSLGLSGANVLTF.

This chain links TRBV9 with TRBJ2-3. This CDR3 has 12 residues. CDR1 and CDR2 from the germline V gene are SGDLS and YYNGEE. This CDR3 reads CASSVHTDTQYF.

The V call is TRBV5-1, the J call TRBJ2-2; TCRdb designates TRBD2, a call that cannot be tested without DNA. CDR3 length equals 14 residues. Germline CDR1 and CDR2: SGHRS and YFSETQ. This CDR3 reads CASSSSAGTGELFF.

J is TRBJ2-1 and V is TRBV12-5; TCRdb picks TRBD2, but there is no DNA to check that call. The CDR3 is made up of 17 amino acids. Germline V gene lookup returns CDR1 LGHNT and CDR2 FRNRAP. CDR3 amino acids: CASGLVRAGGNYNEQFF.

The CDR3 here is CASRTGDQPQHF. This sequence joins TRBV10-3 and TRBJ1-5; TCRdb's D gene call, TRBD1, goes unchecked for lack of DNA. Germline loops: CDR1 ENHRY, CDR2 SYGVKD. The CDR3 extends over 12 amino acids.

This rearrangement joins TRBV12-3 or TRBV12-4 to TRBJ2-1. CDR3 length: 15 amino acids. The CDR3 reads CASSSQGPAYNEQFF.

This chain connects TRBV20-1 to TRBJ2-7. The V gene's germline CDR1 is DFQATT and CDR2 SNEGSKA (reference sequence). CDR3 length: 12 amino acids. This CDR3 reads CSASLGRYEQYF.

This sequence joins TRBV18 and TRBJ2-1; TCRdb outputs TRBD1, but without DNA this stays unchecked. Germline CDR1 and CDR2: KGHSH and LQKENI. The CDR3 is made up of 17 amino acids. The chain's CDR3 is CASSPPMGPSSYNEQFF. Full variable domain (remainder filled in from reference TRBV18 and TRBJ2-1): NAGVMQNPRHLVRRRGQEARLRCSPMKGHSHVYWYRQLPEEGLKFMVYLQKENIIDESGMPKERFSAEFPKEGPSILRIQQVVRGDSAAYFCASSPPMGPSSYNEQFFGPGTRLTVL.

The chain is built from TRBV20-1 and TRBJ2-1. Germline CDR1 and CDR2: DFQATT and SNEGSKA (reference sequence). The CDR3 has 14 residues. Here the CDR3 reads CSARDPYSGNEQFF.

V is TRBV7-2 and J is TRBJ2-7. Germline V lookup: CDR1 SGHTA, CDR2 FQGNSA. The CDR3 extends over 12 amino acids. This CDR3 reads CASSIPTYEQYF.

The CDR3 region is CASRLAGASNTGELFF. The V call is TRBV5-1, the J call TRBJ2-2; TCRdb's D call, TRBD2, is unchecked because there is no DNA. The length of the CDR3 is 16 residues. The germline V gene encodes CDR1 SGHRS and CDR2 YFSETQ. The full variable domain, completed using reference TRBV5-1 and TRBJ2-2, is KAGVTQTPRYLIKTRGQQVTLSCSPISGHRSVSWYQQTPGQGLQFLFEYFSETQRNKGNFPGRFSGRQFSNSRSEMNVSTLELGDSALYLCASRLAGASNTGELFFGEGSRLTVL.

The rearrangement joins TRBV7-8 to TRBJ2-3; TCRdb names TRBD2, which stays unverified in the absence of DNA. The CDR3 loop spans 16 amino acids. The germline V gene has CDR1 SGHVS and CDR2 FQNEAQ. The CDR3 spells CASSLVPSGGLDTQYF.

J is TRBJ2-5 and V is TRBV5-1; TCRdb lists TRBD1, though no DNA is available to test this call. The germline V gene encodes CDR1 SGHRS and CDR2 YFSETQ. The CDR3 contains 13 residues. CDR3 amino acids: CASSKDRGETQYF.

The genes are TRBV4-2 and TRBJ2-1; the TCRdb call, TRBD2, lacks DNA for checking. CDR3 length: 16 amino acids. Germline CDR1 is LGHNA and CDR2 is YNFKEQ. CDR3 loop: CASSQEYLAGGPEQFF.

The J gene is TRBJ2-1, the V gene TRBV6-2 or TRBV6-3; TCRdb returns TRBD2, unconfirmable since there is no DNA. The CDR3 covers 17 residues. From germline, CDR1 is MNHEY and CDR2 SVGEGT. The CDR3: CASSPPLRVAGGNEQFF.

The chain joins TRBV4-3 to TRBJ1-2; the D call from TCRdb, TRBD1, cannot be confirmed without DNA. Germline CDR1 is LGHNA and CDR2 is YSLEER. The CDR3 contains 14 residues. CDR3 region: CASSQDAGGDGNTF.